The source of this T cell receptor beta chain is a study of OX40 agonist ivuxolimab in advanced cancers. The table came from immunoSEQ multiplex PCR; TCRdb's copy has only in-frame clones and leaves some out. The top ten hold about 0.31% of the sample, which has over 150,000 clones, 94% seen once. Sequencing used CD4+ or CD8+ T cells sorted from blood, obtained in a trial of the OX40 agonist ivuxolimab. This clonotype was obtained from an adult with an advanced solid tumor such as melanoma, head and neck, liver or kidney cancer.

The CDR3 bases are TGTGCCAGCAGCCGGGACAGGGGGCCCAATGAGCAGTTCTTC. It yields the protein CASSRDRGPNEQFF. The V and J genes are TRBV7-2 and TRBJ2-1; 12 nucleotides match TRBD1. The germline V gene has CDR1 SGHTA and CDR2 FQGNSA. V lost 5 bases and J lost 6; bases outside the gene matches: 2. The CDR3 length is 14 residues.